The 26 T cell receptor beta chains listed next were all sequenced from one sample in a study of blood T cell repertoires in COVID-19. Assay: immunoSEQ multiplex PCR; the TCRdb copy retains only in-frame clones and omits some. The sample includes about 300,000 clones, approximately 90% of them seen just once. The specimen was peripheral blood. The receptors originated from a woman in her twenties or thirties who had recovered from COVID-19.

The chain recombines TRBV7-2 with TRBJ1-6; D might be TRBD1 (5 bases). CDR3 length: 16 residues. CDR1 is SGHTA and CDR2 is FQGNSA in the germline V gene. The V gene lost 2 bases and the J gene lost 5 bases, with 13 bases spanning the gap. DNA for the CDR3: TGTGCCAGCAGCTTACTTGGACACAGCAATAATTCACCCCTCCACTTT. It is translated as CASSLLGHSNNSPLHF.

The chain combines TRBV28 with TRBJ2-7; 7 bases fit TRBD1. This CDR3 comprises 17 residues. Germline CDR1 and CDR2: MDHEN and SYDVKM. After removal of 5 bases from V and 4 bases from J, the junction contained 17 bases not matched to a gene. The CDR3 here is CASSPSPGQSHYYEQYF. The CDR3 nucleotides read TGTGCCAGCAGTCCCTCCCCGGGACAGTCACATTATTACGAGCAGTACTTC.

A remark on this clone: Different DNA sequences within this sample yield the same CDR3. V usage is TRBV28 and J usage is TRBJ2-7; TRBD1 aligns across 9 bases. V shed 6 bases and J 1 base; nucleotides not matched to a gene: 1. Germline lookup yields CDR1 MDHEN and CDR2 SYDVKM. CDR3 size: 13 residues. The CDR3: CASRGQGSYEQYF. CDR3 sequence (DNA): TGTGCCAGCAGGGGACAGGGATCCTACGAGCAGTACTTC.

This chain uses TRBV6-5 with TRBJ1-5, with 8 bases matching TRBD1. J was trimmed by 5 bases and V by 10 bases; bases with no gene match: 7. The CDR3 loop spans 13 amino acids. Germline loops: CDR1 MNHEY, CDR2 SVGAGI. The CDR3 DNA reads TGTGCCACCGTAGGGACAGGAGATCAGCCCCAGCATTTT. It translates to CATVGTGDQPQHF.

CDR3 in amino acids: CASSRVGGGYNEQFF. CDR3 nucleotide sequence: TGCGCCAGCAGCCGTGTGGGCGGGGGGTACAATGAGCAGTTCTTC. The J gene is TRBJ2-1, the V gene TRBV5-1, with TRBD2 matching 8 bases. Trimming removed 4 bases from V and 4 bases from J; junction bases left unmatched: 7. The CDR3 contains 15 residues. Germline lookup yields CDR1 SGHRS and CDR2 YFSETQ.

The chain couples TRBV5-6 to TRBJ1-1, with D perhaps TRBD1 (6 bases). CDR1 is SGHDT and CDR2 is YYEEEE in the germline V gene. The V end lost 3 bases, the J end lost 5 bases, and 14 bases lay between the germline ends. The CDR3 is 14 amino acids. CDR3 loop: CASSSLQGRTEAFF. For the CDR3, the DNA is TGTGCCAGCAGCTCCCTACAGGGAAGGACTGAAGCTTTCTTT. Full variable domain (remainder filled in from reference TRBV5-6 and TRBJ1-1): DAGVTQSPTHLIKTRGQQVTLRCSPKSGHDTVSWYQQALGQGPQFIFQYYEEEERQRGNFPDRFSGHQFPNYSSELNVNALLLGDSALYLCASSSLQGRTEAFFGQGTRLTVV.

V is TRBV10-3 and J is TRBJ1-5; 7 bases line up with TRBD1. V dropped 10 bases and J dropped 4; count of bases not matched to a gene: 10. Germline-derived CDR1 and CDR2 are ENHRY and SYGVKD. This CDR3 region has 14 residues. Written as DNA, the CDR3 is TGTGCCACGGAGGGGGCATCCAGGAATCAGCCCCAGCATTTT. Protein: CATEGASRNQPQHF.

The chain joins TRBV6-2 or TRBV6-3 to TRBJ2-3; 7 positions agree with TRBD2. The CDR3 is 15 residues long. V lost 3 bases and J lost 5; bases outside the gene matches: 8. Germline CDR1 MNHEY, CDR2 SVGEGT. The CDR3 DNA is TGTGCCAGCAGTTATTCTGGCGGGGGAAGAGATACGCAGTATTTT. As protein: CASSYSGGGRDTQYF.

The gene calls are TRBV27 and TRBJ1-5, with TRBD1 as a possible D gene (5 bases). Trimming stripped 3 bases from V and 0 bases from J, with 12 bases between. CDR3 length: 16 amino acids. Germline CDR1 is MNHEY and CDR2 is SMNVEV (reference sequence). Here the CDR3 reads CASSFLGAASNQPQHF. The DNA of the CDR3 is TGTGCCAGCAGTTTTTTAGGGGCCGCTAGCAATCAGCCCCAGCATTTT.

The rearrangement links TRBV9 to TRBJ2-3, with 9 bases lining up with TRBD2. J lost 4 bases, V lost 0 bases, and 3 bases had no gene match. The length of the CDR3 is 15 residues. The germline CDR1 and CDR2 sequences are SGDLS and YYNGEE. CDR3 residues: CASSVVAGGADTQYF. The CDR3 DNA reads TGTGCCAGCAGCGTAGTCGCGGGGGGGGCAGATACGCAGTATTTT.

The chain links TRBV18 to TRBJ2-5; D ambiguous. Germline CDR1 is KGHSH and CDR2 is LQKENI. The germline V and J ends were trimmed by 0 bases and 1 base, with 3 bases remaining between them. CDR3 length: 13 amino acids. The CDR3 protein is CASSPPAQETQYF. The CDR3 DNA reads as TGTGCCAGCTCACCACCGGCCCAAGAGACCCAGTACTTC.

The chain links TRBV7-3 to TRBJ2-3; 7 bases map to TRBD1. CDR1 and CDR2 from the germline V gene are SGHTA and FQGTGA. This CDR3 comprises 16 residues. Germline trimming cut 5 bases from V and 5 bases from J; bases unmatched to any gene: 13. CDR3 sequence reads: CASSAQQGNSGDTQYF. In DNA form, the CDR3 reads TGTGCCAGCAGCGCGCAACAGGGGAATAGTGGAGATACGCAGTATTTT.

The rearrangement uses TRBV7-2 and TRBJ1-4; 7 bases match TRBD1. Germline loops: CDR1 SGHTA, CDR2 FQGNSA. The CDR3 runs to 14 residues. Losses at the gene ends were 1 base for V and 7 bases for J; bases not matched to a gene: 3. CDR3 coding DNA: TGTGCCAGCAGCTTAGACAGGGGAAGTGAAAAACTGTTTTTT. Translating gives CASSLDRGSEKLFF.

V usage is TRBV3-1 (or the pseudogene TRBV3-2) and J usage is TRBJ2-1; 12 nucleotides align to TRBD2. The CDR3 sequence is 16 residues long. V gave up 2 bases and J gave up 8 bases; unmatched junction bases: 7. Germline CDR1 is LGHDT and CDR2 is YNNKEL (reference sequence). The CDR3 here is CASSQLAGGSWYEQFF. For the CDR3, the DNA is TGTGCCAGCAGCCAACTAGCGGGGGGGTCCTGGTATGAGCAGTTCTTC.

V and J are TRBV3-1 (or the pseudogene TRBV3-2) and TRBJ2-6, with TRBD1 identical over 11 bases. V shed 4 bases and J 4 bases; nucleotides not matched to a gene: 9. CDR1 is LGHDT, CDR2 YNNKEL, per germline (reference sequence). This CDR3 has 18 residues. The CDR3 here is CASSPRTGGGRGANVLTF. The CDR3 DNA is TGTGCCAGCAGCCCCCGGACAGGGGGCGGGAGAGGGGCCAACGTCCTGACTTTC.

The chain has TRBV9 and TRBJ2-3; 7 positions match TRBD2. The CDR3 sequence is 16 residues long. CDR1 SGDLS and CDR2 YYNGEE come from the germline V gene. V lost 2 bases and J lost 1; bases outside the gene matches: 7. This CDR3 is CASSVSRGEGTDTQYF. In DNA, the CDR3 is TGTGCCAGCAGCGTCTCTCGGGGGGAAGGCACAGATACGCAGTATTTT.

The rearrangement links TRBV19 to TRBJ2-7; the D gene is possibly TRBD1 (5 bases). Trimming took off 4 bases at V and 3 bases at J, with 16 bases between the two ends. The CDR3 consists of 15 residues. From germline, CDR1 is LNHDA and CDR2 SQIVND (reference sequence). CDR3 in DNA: TGTGCCAGTAGTAGAAGGGAAGGGGTGAGCTACGAGCAGTACTTC. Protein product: CASSRREGVSYEQYF.

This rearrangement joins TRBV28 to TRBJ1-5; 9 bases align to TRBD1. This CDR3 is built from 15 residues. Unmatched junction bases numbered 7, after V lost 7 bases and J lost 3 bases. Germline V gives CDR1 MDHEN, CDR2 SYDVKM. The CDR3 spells CASKTGQGDNQPQHF. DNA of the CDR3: TGTGCCAGCAAGACGGGACAGGGAGACAATCAGCCCCAGCATTTT.

CDR3 DNA sequence: TGTGCCAGCAGCTCAGAACAGGGATGGTACGAGCAGTACTTC. The encoded protein is CASSSEQGWYEQYF. The chain recombines TRBV7-2 with TRBJ2-7, with D tentatively TRBD1 (6 bases). The CDR3 runs 14 residues. Between the trimmed V and J ends, which lost 4 bases and 4 bases, there was a span of 14 bases. Germline CDR1 SGHTA, CDR2 FQGNSA.

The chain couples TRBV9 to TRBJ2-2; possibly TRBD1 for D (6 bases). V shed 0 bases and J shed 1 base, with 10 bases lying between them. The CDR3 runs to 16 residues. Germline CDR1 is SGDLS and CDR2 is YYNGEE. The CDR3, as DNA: TGTGCCAGCAGCGTAGGGACAGTCGGGAACACCGGGGAGCTGTTTTTT. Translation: CASSVGTVGNTGELFF.

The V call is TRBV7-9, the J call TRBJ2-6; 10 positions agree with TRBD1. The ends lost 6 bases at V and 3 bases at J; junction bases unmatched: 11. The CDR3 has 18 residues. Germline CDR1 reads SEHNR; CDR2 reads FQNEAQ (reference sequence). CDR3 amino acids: CASSRLGTGVYGANVLTF. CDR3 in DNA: TGTGCCAGCAGTCGTTTAGGGACAGGGGTTTATGGGGCCAACGTCCTGACTTTC.

Here the CDR3 DNA reads TGTGCCAGCACTCGGACAGTGCAGAATTCACCCCTCCACTTT. Protein: CASTRTVQNSPLHF. The gene calls are TRBV6-5 and TRBJ1-6; D perhaps matches TRBD1 (6 bases). The length of the CDR3 is 14 residues. V dropped 7 bases and J dropped 7 bases, with 14 bases sitting between them. The germline V gene has CDR1 MNHEY and CDR2 SVGAGI.

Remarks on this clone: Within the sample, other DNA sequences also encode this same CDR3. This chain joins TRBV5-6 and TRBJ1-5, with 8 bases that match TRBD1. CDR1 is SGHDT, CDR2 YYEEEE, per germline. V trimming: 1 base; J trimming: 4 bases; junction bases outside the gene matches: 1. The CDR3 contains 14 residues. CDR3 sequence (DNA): TGTGCCAGCAGCTTGACAGGGGGGAATCAGCCCCAGCATTTT. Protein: CASSLTGGNQPQHF. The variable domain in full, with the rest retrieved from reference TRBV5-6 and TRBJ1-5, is DAGVTQSPTHLIKTRGQQVTLRCSPKSGHDTVSWYQQALGQGPQFIFQYYEEEERQRGNFPDRFSGHQFPNYSSELNVNALLLGDSALYLCASSLTGGNQPQHFGDGTRLSIL.

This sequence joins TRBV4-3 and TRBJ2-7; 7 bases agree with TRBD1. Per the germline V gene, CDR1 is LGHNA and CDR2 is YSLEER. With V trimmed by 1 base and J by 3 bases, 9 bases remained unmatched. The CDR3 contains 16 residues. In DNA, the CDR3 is TGCGCCAGCAGCCAAGTGGCAGGGGGTCCCATCTACGAGCAGTACTTC. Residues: CASSQVAGGPIYEQYF.

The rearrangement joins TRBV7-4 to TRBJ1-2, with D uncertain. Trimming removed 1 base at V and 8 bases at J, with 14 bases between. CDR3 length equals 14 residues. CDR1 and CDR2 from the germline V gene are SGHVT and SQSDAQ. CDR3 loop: CASSLDCGQKGYTF. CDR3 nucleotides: TGTGCCAGCAGCTTAGATTGTGGGCAGAAGGGCTACACCTTC.

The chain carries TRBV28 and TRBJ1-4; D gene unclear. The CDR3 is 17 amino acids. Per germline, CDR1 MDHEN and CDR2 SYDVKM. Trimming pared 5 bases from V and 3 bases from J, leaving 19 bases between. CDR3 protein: CASSISGFYYSNEKLFF. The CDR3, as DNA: TGTGCCAGCAGTATCTCGGGGTTTTATTATTCTAATGAAAAACTGTTTTTT.